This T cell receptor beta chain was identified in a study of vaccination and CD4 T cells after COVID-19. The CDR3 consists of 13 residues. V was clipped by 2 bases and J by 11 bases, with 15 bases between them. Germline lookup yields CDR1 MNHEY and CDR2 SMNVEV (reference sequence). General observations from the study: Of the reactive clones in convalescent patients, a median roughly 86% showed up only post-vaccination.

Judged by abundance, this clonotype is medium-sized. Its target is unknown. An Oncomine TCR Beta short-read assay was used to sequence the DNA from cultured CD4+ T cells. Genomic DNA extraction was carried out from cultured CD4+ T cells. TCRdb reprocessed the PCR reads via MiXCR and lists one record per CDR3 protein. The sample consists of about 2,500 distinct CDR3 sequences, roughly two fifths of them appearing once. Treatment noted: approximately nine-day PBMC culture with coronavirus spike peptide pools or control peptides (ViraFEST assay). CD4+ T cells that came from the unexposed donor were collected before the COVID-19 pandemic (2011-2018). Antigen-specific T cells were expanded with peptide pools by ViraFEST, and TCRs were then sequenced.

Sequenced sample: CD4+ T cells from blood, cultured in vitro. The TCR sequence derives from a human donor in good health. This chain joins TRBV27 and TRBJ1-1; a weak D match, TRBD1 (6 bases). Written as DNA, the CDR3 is TGTGCCAGCAGTTTACCTGGGACATCGAAGGCTTTCTTT. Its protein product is CASSLPGTSKAFF.